This paragraph covers one TCR beta chain sequence. Its specificity is not known. This sample was taken from a study of cytomegalovirus exposure and HLA in healthy donors. General observations from the study: In vitro, three CMV-associated chains proved specific for CMV antigens. Both high specificity and high sensitivity reportedly marked the classifier's diagnosis of cytomegalovirus status. Highly shared variants forming one cluster were likely a sequencing artifact.

The CDR3 spans 15 residues. CDR1 is LNHDA and CDR2 is SQIVND in the germline V gene (reference sequence). The J segment lost 8 bases and the V segment lost 3 bases, leaving 9 bases of the junction unmatched. Unrecorded immune exposures were likely, despite nominal health at sampling. Primers: 60 Vbeta forward and 13 Jbeta reverse. Generated by immunoSEQ multiplex PCR, the TCRdb table keeps only in-frame clones and is missing some. The sample yields roughly 84,000 clones, around 78% seen once. The chain links TRBV19 to TRBJ2-1, with TRBD1 matching 8 bases. Source material: PBMCs. The sequence derives from a male donor in good health and CMV-seropositive. Here the CDR3 DNA reads TGTGCCAGTAGTATCTGGACAGGGAGTAGGCATGAGCAGTTCTTC. Its protein is CASSIWTGSRHEQFF.